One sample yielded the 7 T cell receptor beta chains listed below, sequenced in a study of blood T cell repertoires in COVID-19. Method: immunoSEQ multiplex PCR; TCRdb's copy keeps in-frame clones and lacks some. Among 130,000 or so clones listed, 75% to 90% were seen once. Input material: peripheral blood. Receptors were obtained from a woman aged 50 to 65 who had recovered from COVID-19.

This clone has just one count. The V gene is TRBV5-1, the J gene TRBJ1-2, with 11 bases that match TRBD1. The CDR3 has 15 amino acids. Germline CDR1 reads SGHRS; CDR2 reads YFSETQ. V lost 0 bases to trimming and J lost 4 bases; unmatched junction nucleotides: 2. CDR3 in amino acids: CASSLGGQGAYGYTF. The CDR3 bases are TGCGCCAGCAGCTTGGGCGGACAGGGGGCCTATGGCTACACCTTC.

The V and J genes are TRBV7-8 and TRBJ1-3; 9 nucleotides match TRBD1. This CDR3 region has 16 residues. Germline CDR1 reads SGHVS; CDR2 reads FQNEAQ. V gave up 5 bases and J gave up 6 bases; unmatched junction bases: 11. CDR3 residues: CASSGGTGTGSNTIYF. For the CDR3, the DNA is TGTGCCAGCAGCGGAGGGACCGGGACAGGGTCAAACACCATATATTTT. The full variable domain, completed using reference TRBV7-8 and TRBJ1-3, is GAGVSQSPRYKVAKRGQDVALRCDPISGHVSLFWYQQALGQGPEFLTYFQNEAQLDKSGLPSDRFFAERPEGSVSTLKIQRTQQEDSAVYLCASSGGTGTGSNTIYFGEGSWLTVV.

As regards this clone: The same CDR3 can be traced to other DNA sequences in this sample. CDR3 bases: TGTGCCAGCAGCCGTGGACTCGGCTATGGCTACACCTTC. It translates to CASSRGLGYGYTF. The V call is TRBV7-3, the J call TRBJ1-2; D is uncertain. Looked up from germline, CDR1 is SGHTA and CDR2 is FQGTGA. The V end was cut by 5 bases, the J end by 4 bases, with 11 bases between. The CDR3 spans 13 residues.

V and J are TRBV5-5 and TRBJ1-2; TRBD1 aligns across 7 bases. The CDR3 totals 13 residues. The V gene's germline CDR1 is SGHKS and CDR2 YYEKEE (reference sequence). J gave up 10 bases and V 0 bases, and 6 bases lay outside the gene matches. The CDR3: CASSLDSDRYYTF. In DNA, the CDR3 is TGTGCCAGCAGCTTGGACTCGGACAGGTACTACACCTTC. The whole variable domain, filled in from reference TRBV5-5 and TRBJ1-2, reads DAGVTQSPTHLIKTRGQQVTLRCSPISGHKSVSWYQQVLGQGPQFIFQYYEKEERGRGNFPDRFSARQFPNYSSELNVNALLLGDSALYLCASSLDSDRYYTFGSGTRLTVV.

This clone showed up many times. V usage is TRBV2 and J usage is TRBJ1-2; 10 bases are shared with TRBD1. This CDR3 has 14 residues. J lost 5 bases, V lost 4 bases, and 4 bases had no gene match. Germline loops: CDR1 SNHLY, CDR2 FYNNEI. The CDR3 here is CASSVTGGGYGYTF. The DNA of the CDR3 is TGTGCCAGCAGTGTGACAGGGGGCGGATATGGCTACACCTTC.

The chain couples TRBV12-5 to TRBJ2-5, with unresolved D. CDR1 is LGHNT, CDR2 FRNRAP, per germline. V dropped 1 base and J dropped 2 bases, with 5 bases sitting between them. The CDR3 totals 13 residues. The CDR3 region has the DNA TGTGCTAGTGGTTTGGGGCAGCAAGAGACCCAGTACTTC. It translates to CASGLGQQETQYF.

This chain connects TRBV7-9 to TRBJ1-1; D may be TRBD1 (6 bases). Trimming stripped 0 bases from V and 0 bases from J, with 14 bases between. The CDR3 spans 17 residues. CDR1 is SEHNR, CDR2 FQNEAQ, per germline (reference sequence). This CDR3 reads CASSLAGQSRVNTEAFF. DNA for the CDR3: TGTGCCAGCAGCTTAGCGGGACAAAGCAGGGTGAACACTGAAGCTTTCTTT.